Listed below are T cell receptor beta chains from one sample, sequenced in a study of T-cell memory formation after mild COVID-19. One entry per CDR3 protein, called by TCRdb with MiXCR from the 5' RACE reads. The table shows about 210,000 distinct CDR3 sequences, with around 30% occurring only once. Sequences were obtained from PBMCs or a T cell subset sorted from them (not recorded which). All receptors come from an adult woman who had mild COVID-19 (a few samples of this study predate the infection). Cell type and time point are not known. Each CDR3 is given without its conserved first and last residue. The order of the fields is V gene, CDR3 protein.

TRBV7-9	ASSLLADTDTQY
TRBV12-3/TRBV12-4	ASSLNPQSNSPLH
TRBV7-9	ASSPGVYSGAVWQF
TRBV12-3/TRBV12-4	ASTTITGGLKIVNTEAF
TRBV12-3/TRBV12-4	ASSPQGIEAF
TRBV7-6	ASSLTGGQETQY
TRBV7-9	ASISLQGHEAF
TRBV7-9	ASSLGLTGTYEQY
TRBV5-1	ASSLEFGGYGYT
TRBV6-2/TRBV6-3	ASSNGLNTGELF
TRBV19	ASSILAGLSYEQY
TRBV12-3/TRBV12-4	ASSYRSGEETQY
TRBV6-5	ASSYSGDRAAEAF
TRBV5-6	ASSPGTLRWAQETQY
TRBV6-5	ASSAGTGNNSPLH
TRBV5-1	ASSGDTANTEAF
TRBV7-9	ASSLPSLLAEQY
TRBV10-3	AISDAGLANHYGYT
TRBV12-3/TRBV12-4	ASSDRDRPQETQY
TRBV20-1	SVSLGDTEAF
TRBV27	ASQVAGGRSYEQY
TRBV7-8	ASSKTGLNEQF
TRBV11-1	ASSSKTDRGEQY
TRBV5-1	ASSLAAGGNYGYT
TRBV7-9	ASSSSVLKPGTDTQY
TRBV24-1	ATSDLGLASHEQF
TRBV7-9	ASSRTGGAMNTEAF
TRBV12-3/TRBV12-4	ASSPRTGTWNTIY
TRBV7-2	ASDGTGPYNEQF
TRBV7-9	ASSPRGAEEGETQY
TRBV7-3	ASSPRLGGDATDTQY
TRBV5-1	ASSSSGGHPPMVYGYT
TRBV12-3/TRBV12-4	ASRLVEWERRDTEAF
TRBV5-8	ASSLGILAGNPYNEQF
TRBV19	ASSIDRGSEQY
TRBV5-1	ASSLWTGGTNEQF
TRBV18	ASSPARDSEETQY
TRBV12-3/TRBV12-4	ASSRRGRDYEQY
TRBV18	ASSPTLENPNEKLF
TRBV10-3	AISESTSGIYNEQF
TRBV3-1	ASSRSGGAIQETQY
TRBV11-2	ASSFSVETQY
TRBV27	ASAGQASSYEQY
TRBV5-5	ASSTRVEETQY
TRBV12-3/TRBV12-4	ASSPPSRGEQF
TRBV10-3	ASGTSGGQETQY
TRBV25-1	ASSEYNSPLH
TRBV6-5	ASSYSWWDGSYEQY
TRBV2	ASSGYSTVNTEAF
TRBV5-1	ASLLGAGTYEQY
TRBV24-1	ATSPGLGYQETQY
TRBV7-2	ASRPPGGYEQY
TRBV7-2	ASSLEGIPHPNYGYT
TRBV3-1	ASSRGGTEAF
TRBV4-3	ASSQDRGTGELF